These T cell receptor beta chains were read from a single sample in a study of cytotoxic CD8 clonotypes in ibrutinib-treated CLL. Libraries were prepared by immunoSEQ multiplex PCR; TCRdb keeps only in-frame clonotypes and omits some of them. The profile covers some 130,000 clones, with about 75% appearing a single time and about 5% taken by the ten largest. The starting material was PBMCs, obtained after 24 months of ibrutinib treatment. These TCRs come from a human donor with chronic lymphocytic leukemia. CDR3s include the opening cysteine and the closing phenylalanine or tryptophan. A D gene is named only where the DNA matches it firmly. Not all rows give a size; the values are once, few, many and, for expanded clones, a class.

d_call,clone_size,j_call,v_call,cdr3_length,cdr3_aa,cdr3_nt
.,.,TRBJ1-1,TRBV11-3,15,CASSPRAGDNTEAFF,TGTGCCAGCAGCCCGCGGGCAGGGGATAACACTGAAGCTTTCTTT
TRBD1,.,TRBJ2-7,TRBV28,15,CASSLGDRATSEQYF,TGTGCCAGCAGTTTGGGGGACAGGGCCACGTCCGAGCAGTACTTC
.,.,TRBJ2-7,TRBV7-2,13,CASSLLANYEQYF,TGTGCCAGCAGCTTACTGGCCAACTACGAGCAGTACTTC
TRBD1,.,TRBJ2-3,TRBV7-3,15,CASSQDRVGTDTQYF,TGTGCCAGCAGCCAAGACAGGGTCGGCACAGATACGCAGTATTTT
.,.,TRBJ2-7,TRBV20-1,11,CSATRTHEQYF,TGCAGTGCCACCCGGACCCACGAGCAGTACTTC
.,.,TRBJ1-4,TRBV4-2,14,CASSQGGNNEKLFF,TGTGCCAGCAGCCAGGGAGGGAATAATGAAAAACTGTTTTTT
.,.,TRBJ2-7,TRBV5-4,13,CASSLEGVGEQYF,TGTGCCAGCAGCCTCGAGGGGGTCGGCGAGCAGTACTTC
.,.,TRBJ1-1,TRBV5-8,14,CASNPRGGDTEAFF,TGTGCCAGCAACCCCCGTGGGGGGGACACTGAAGCTTTCTTT
.,.,TRBJ2-7,TRBV30,11,CAWGSDHEQYF,TGTGCCTGGGGCTCGGACCACGAGCAGTACTTC
.,many,TRBJ2-7,TRBV5-1,14,CASSPQTDSYEQYF,TGCGCCAGCAGTCCACAAACGGACTCCTACGAGCAGTACTTC